Listed here are 26 T cell receptor beta chains from one sample, sequenced in a study of OX40 agonist ivuxolimab in advanced cancers. Using immunoSEQ multiplex PCR, the repertoire was profiled, and TCRdb retains in-frame clones only, with some absent. The sample lists 90,000 to 100,000 clones, around 85% occurring once. The specimen comprised CD4+ or CD8+ T cells sorted from blood, sampled in a trial of the OX40 agonist ivuxolimab. The receptors shown here come from an adult with an advanced solid tumor such as melanoma, head and neck, liver or kidney cancer.

This rearrangement joins TRBV6-6 to TRBJ2-3; 7 bases align to TRBD1. J gave up 2 bases and V 6 bases, and 8 bases lay outside the gene matches. This CDR3 region has 15 residues. The germline V gene encodes CDR1 MNHNY and CDR2 SVGAGI (reference sequence). The CDR3 sequence: CASRGTASPTDTQYF. CDR3 in DNA: TGTGCCAGCAGAGGGACAGCCTCTCCCACAGATACGCAGTATTTT.

In DNA form, the CDR3 reads TGTGCCAGCAGCGTGGATTGGGCCGGCTACACCTTC. Translating it yields CASSVDWAGYTF. This sequence joins TRBV5-6 and TRBJ1-2; D unclear. Germline-derived CDR1 and CDR2 are SGHDT and YYEEEE. With 4 bases removed from V and 8 bases from J, the gap between germline ends came to 12 bases. The CDR3 length is 12 residues.

This chain's CDR3 is CASGGRSSYNSPLHF. CDR3 DNA: TGTGCCAGTGGGGGGCGCAGCTCCTATAATTCACCCCTCCACTTT. The chain uses TRBV11-2 and TRBJ1-6, with D perhaps matching TRBD1 (6 bases). This CDR3 contains 15 residues. The V and J ends lost 9 bases and 0 bases respectively, with 12 bases between them. CDR1 SGHAT and CDR2 FQNNGV come from the germline V gene. Variable domain in full (rest from reference TRBV11-2 and TRBJ1-6): EAGVAQSPRYKIIEKRQSVAFWCNPISGHATLYWYQQILGQGPKLLIQFQNNGVVDDSQLPKDRFSAERLKGVDSTLKIQPAKLEDSAVYLCASGGRSSYNSPLHFGNGTRLTVT.

This clone has more than one count but fewer than ten. CDR3 amino acids: CASSPRQGVAEAFF. DNA of the CDR3: TGTGCCAGCAGTCCCCGACAGGGAGTGGCTGAAGCTTTCTTT. The chain employs TRBV6-6 and TRBJ1-1, with 7 bases lining up with TRBD1. With V trimmed by 5 bases and J by 6 bases, 9 bases remained unmatched. This CDR3 comprises 14 residues. The V gene's germline CDR1 is MNHNY and CDR2 SVGAGI (reference sequence).

This sequence joins TRBV28 and TRBJ1-1; no clear D. CDR1 is MDHEN and CDR2 is SYDVKM in the germline V gene. V was clipped by 3 bases and J by 5 bases, with 7 bases between them. The CDR3 is 12 amino acids. The CDR3 spells CASSFRRTEAFF. Here the CDR3 DNA reads TGTGCCAGCAGTTTTCGGAGAACTGAAGCTTTCTTT.

This clone occurred once. This rearrangement joins TRBV9 to TRBJ2-7; D uncertain. The CDR3 is 13 residues long. Trimming left V 0 bases short and J 7 bases short, with 11 bases between. Germline V CDR1 and CDR2: SGDLS, YYNGEE. The CDR3 region has the DNA TGTGCCAGCAGCGTAGTGGGGTCGGGTGAGCAGTACTTC. Its translation is CASSVVGSGEQYF.

For the CDR3, the DNA is TGTGCCAGCAGTTCATCAGGGACAGGGGTTCAGACCCAGTACTTC. It translates to CASSSSGTGVQTQYF. The gene calls are TRBV6-5 and TRBJ2-5; TRBD1 aligns across 10 bases. This CDR3 comprises 15 residues. The V and J ends lost 4 bases and 6 bases, in that order; junction bases with no gene match: 8. Germline V gene sequence: CDR1 MNHEY, CDR2 SVGAGI.

The V and J genes are TRBV7-2 and TRBJ2-4; D not resolved. The CDR3 contains 14 residues. In germline, CDR1 is SGHTA, CDR2 FQGNSA. Trimming stripped 5 bases from V and 9 bases from J, with 17 bases between. In DNA, the CDR3 is TGTGCCAGCAGCCCCCGGCTCAGTTACGGCATTCAGTACTTC. This gives the protein CASSPRLSYGIQYF.

This clone was detected only once. The chain recombines TRBV28 with TRBJ2-2; D is unresolved. CDR3 length: 12 amino acids. The germline V gene has CDR1 MDHEN and CDR2 SYDVKM. Trimming took 4 bases from V and 9 from J, leaving 9 bases between them. CDR3 DNA sequence: TGTGCCAGCAGTTCACAGCTTAGGGAGCTGTTTTTT. Its protein is CASSSQLRELFF.

The genes are TRBV6-1 and TRBJ2-3; no definite D call. V was cut by 3 bases and J by 6 bases, with 10 bases left in between. This CDR3 contains 13 residues. CDR1 is MNHNS, CDR2 SASEGT, per germline. The CDR3 coding sequence is TGTGCCAGCAGTGATCTTGGACGTGATACGCAGTATTTT. Translating it yields CASSDLGRDTQYF.

CDR3 DNA: TGTGCCAGCAGTAAGAGGGACTTTGGCTATGGCTACACCTTC. This sequence encodes CASSKRDFGYGYTF. The chain combines TRBV27 with TRBJ1-2, with a weak D call TRBD1 (5 bases). The CDR3 is 14 residues long. The V end lost 5 bases, the J end lost 4 bases, and 14 bases lay between the germline ends. Germline values: CDR1 MNHEY, CDR2 SMNVEV (reference sequence).

V usage is TRBV19 and J usage is TRBJ2-1; 16 nucleotides match TRBD2. Per the germline V gene, CDR1 is LNHDA and CDR2 is SQIVND (reference sequence). V was pared by 10 bases and J by 1 base, with 13 bases of the junction left unmatched. CDR3 length: 19 residues. The CDR3: CATAMGLAGGPVSYNEQFF. In DNA, the CDR3 is TGTGCCACCGCGATGGGACTAGCGGGAGGGCCAGTATCCTACAATGAGCAGTTCTTC. Looking up the rest from reference TRBV19 and TRBJ2-1 gives the full variable domain: DGGITQSPKYLFRKEGQNVTLSCEQNLNHDAMYWYRQDPGQGLRLIYYSQIVNDFQKGDIAEGYSVSREKKESFPLTVTSAQKNPTAFYLCATAMGLAGGPVSYNEQFFGPGTRLTVL.

The gene calls are TRBV30 and TRBJ1-1; possible D gene TRBD1, 5 bases. V lost 0 bases and J lost 9, with 14 bases in between. The length of the CDR3 is 13 residues. CDR1 GTSNPN and CDR2 SVGIG come from the germline V gene (reference sequence). The CDR3 region is CAWSVLGARKAFF. As DNA, the CDR3 is TGTGCCTGGAGTGTACTCGGGGCCCGCAAAGCTTTCTTT. Based on the CDR3 plus reference TRBV30 and TRBJ1-1, the full variable domain is SQTIHQWPATLVQPVGSPLSLECTVEGTSNPNLYWYRQAAGRGLQLLFYSVGIGQISSEVPQNLSASRPQDRQFILSSKKLLLSDSGFYLCAWSVLGARKAFFGQGTRLTVV.

The rearrangement links TRBV27 to TRBJ1-1, with D unresolved. Trimming pared 5 bases from V and 1 base from J, leaving 17 bases between. CDR1 is MNHEY and CDR2 is SMNVEV in the germline V gene (reference sequence). The CDR3 runs to 16 residues. CDR3 loop: CASSADATRPNTEAFF. The CDR3 bases are TGTGCCAGCAGTGCCGACGCGACACGTCCGAACACTGAAGCTTTCTTT.

The chain's CDR3 is CASSPGLAGGTETQYF. Written as DNA, the CDR3 is TGCGCCAGCAGCCCTGGACTAGCGGGAGGTACCGAGACCCAGTACTTC. The chain uses TRBV5-1 and TRBJ2-5, with TRBD2 matching 14 bases. The V gene end was trimmed by 4 bases and the J gene end by 5 bases; junction bases not matched to a gene: 7. This CDR3 comprises 16 residues. Germline values: CDR1 SGHRS, CDR2 YFSETQ.

As to this clone: This specimen includes other DNA sequences encoding the same CDR3. The V gene is TRBV2, the J gene TRBJ1-2; possibly TRBD1 for D (5 bases). Germline V gives CDR1 SNHLY, CDR2 FYNNEI. The CDR3 has 14 amino acids. V lost 4 bases and J 8 bases, leaving 17 bases between the germline ends. The DNA of the CDR3 is TGTGCCAGCAGTGCCCTACCAGGGATCGGGGGCTACACCTTC. This sequence encodes CASSALPGIGGYTF.

The V call is TRBV4-1, the J call TRBJ1-2; 9 bases are shared with TRBD1. With V trimmed by 3 bases and J by 4 bases, 3 bases remained unmatched. The CDR3 consists of 14 residues. Germline values: CDR1 MGHRA, CDR2 YSYEKL. The CDR3 nucleotides are TGCGCCAGCAGCCAGGGGACAGGGTCCTATGGCTACACCTTC. It yields the protein CASSQGTGSYGYTF.

This chain links TRBV4-3 with TRBJ1-1; the match to TRBD1 covers 8 bases. V lost 0 bases and J lost 3; bases outside the gene matches: 6. Per the germline V gene, CDR1 is LGHNA and CDR2 is YSLEER. This CDR3 contains 16 residues. The CDR3 protein is CASSQDGTGSDTEAFF. The CDR3 DNA is TGCGCCAGCAGCCAAGACGGGACAGGCTCCGACACTGAAGCTTTCTTT.

The rearrangement links TRBV19 to TRBJ2-2, with D unclear. V was shortened by 5 bases and J by 0 bases, with 10 bases between the two germline ends. Germline V gene sequence: CDR1 LNHDA, CDR2 SQIVND (reference sequence). CDR3 size: 15 residues. CDR3 coding DNA: TGTGCCAGTAGTTGGCTTACCTCGAACACCGGGGAGCTGTTTTTT. Translation: CASSWLTSNTGELFF.

The chain joins TRBV29-1 to TRBJ1-1; D unclear. The length of the CDR3 is 11 residues. CDR1 is SQVTM, CDR2 ANQGSEA, per germline. V lost 4 bases, J lost 8 bases, and 11 bases lay in between. The CDR3 loop is CSVAKPAEAFF. In nucleotides, the CDR3 is TGCAGCGTTGCCAAGCCGGCCGAAGCTTTCTTT.

This clone was found once. The chain couples TRBV30 to TRBJ1-2; D is uncertain. The CDR3 is 11 residues long. Germline V lookup: CDR1 GTSNPN, CDR2 SVGIG (reference sequence). V was cut by 3 bases and J by 4 bases, with 6 bases left in between. In nucleotides, the CDR3 is TGTGCCTGGAGCCTCTCCTATGGCTACACCTTC. Protein: CAWSLSYGYTF.

The CDR3 DNA is TGTGCCAGCAGCCTTGGACAGGGACTGAACACTGAAGCTTTCTTT. It translates to CASSLGQGLNTEAFF. V gene TRBV6-5 combines with J gene TRBJ1-1; TRBD1 agrees at 8 bases. Per germline, CDR1 MNHEY and CDR2 SVGAGI. V trimming: 6 bases; J trimming: 0 bases; junction bases outside the gene matches: 6. This CDR3 region has 15 residues.

V usage is TRBV6-1 and J usage is TRBJ2-3; D gene ambiguous. CDR1 MNHNS and CDR2 SASEGT come from the germline V gene. The CDR3 length is 13 residues. Trimming left V 8 bases short and J 1 base short, with 10 bases between. The CDR3 DNA sequence: TGTGCCAGCGCGTTCCGACGCACAGATACGCAGTATTTT. The encoded protein is CASAFRRTDTQYF.

The chain couples TRBV25-1 to TRBJ1-1; 7 bases are a match to TRBD1. The CDR3 is 15 amino acids. Germline trimming cut 4 bases from V and 4 bases from J; bases unmatched to any gene: 9. The V gene's germline CDR1 is MGHDK and CDR2 SYGVNS. CDR3 coding DNA: TGTGCCAGCAGTGGAGGGGGCAGCACATTCACTGAAGCTTTCTTT. Protein sequence: CASSGGGSTFTEAFF.

This chain connects TRBV5-1 to TRBJ2-5; 7 bases line up with TRBD1. The V gene end was trimmed by 4 bases and the J gene end by 0 bases; junction bases not matched to a gene: 6. Looked up from germline, CDR1 is SGHRS and CDR2 is YFSETQ. The CDR3 is made up of 15 amino acids. In DNA form, the CDR3 reads TGCGCCAGCAGCCCCGGGACAGCGTACCAAGAGACCCAGTACTTC. It codes for CASSPGTAYQETQYF.

The V gene is TRBV6-5, the J gene TRBJ2-3; D is unresolved. V lost 4 bases and J lost 6, with 14 bases in between. From germline, CDR1 is MNHEY and CDR2 SVGAGI. This CDR3 is 14 amino acids long. CDR3 in amino acids: CASSFRAFVDTQYF. Here the CDR3 DNA reads TGTGCCAGCAGTTTTCGGGCCTTTGTGGATACGCAGTATTTT.